The 22 T cell receptor beta chains below all came from one sample that was sequenced in a study of shared T cell receptors in the human thymus. The data were produced by immunoSEQ multiplex PCR, yet TCRdb's version contains in-frame clones alone and is incomplete. The repertoire holds about 660,000 clones, over 75% seen once, with around 0.0099% in the top ten. These same records also appear under a second study, on human thymus T cells.

Sequencing was carried out using thymocytes. The origin of the receptors is a boy under two years old with a congenital heart defect.

The chain uses TRBV25-1 and TRBJ2-7; perhaps TRBD1 as D (5 bases). The CDR3 spans 13 residues. Trimming removed 8 bases at V and 5 bases at J, with 16 bases between. Germline-derived CDR1 and CDR2 are MGHDK and SYGVNS. In DNA, the CDR3 is TGTGCCAGCCCCCGTCGTGGGGCCCACGAGCAGTACTTC. Amino acids: CASPRRGAHEQYF.

V usage is TRBV5-1 and J usage is TRBJ1-2; D may be TRBD1 (6 bases). Germline values: CDR1 SGHRS, CDR2 YFSETQ. CDR3 size: 13 residues. V was pared by 6 bases and J by 2 bases, with 11 bases between. The CDR3 sequence: CASNSGENYGYTF. In DNA form, the CDR3 reads TGCGCCAGCAATTCAGGGGAAAACTATGGCTACACCTTC.

V usage is TRBV29-1 and J usage is TRBJ1-2; 7 bases match TRBD1. CDR3 length equals 13 residues. Germline assignment: CDR1 SQVTM and CDR2 ANQGSEA. V was clipped by 0 bases and J by 6 bases; unmatched bases: 4. CDR3: CSVEDPGGNGYTF. The CDR3 DNA sequence: TGCAGCGTTGAAGACCCAGGGGGGAATGGCTACACCTTC.

This chain connects TRBV29-1 to TRBJ2-5; 8 positions match TRBD2. V dropped 5 bases and J dropped 2; count of bases not matched to a gene: 13. This CDR3 spans 16 amino acids. Per the germline V gene, CDR1 is SQVTM and CDR2 is ANQGSEA. The CDR3 nucleotides are TGCAGCGTTTCGGCTAGCGGGCCTAGGGGACAAGAGACCCAGTACTTC. Protein: CSVSASGPRGQETQYF.

The V call is TRBV11-2, the J call TRBJ2-7; the D is unclear. Trimming took off 1 base at V and 4 bases at J, with 20 bases between the two ends. This CDR3 is built from 17 residues. Germline V lookup: CDR1 SGHAT, CDR2 FQNNGV. DNA of the CDR3: TGTGCCAGCAGCTTAGTGTGCACAACCTCCACCCCATACGAGCAGTACTTC. It codes for CASSLVCTTSTPYEQYF.

The rearrangement uses TRBV2 and TRBJ1-2, with TRBD1 matching over 12 bases. The CDR3 extends over 17 amino acids. J gave up 3 bases and V 3 bases, and 8 bases lay outside the gene matches. CDR1 and CDR2 from the germline V gene are SNHLY and FYNNEI. The CDR3 DNA follows: TGTGCCAGCAGTGATCCGGGACAGGGGGCTTGCGACTATGGCTACACCTTC. Its protein is CASSDPGQGACDYGYTF.

The chain joins TRBV5-1 to TRBJ2-7; 8 positions match TRBD2. J lost 6 bases, V lost 7 bases, and 12 bases had no gene match. The CDR3 runs 14 residues. Per germline, CDR1 SGHRS and CDR2 YFSETQ. The CDR3 loop reads CASASGTRLCEQYF. The CDR3 nucleotides read TGCGCCAGCGCTAGTGGGACTAGGCTTTGCGAGCAGTACTTC.

The V and J genes are TRBV27 and TRBJ2-7; 7 bases line up with TRBD2. Germline loops: CDR1 MNHEY, CDR2 SMNVEV (reference sequence). Trimming removed 6 bases from V and 7 bases from J; junction bases left unmatched: 15. The CDR3 has 15 residues. In DNA, the CDR3 is TGTGCCAGCAGCCGGGCCCAGCGGGAATCGGGTGAGCAGTACTTC. Residues: CASSRAQRESGEQYF.

The CDR3 protein is CSVPRGESYGYTF. CDR3 nucleotides: TGCAGCGTTCCGCGGGGGGAGTCCTATGGCTACACCTTC. The chain combines TRBV29-1 with TRBJ1-2; TRBD1 might be the D (5 bases). Germline CDR1 reads SQVTM; CDR2 reads ANQGSEA. V lost 5 bases to trimming and J lost 4 bases, with 14 bases between them. The CDR3 totals 13 residues.

The chain has TRBV4-3 and TRBJ2-3, with 8 bases identical to TRBD2. Germline V gene sequence: CDR1 LGHNA, CDR2 YSLEER. The CDR3 totals 15 residues. Trimming at V came to 4 bases and at J to 0 bases, leaving 3 bases not matched to a gene. CDR3 sequence: CASSPWTSSTDTQYF. As DNA, the CDR3 is TGCGCCAGCAGCCCTTGGACTAGCAGCACAGATACGCAGTATTTT.

The rearrangement joins TRBV28 to TRBJ1-2; D is ambiguous. CDR1 and CDR2 from the germline V gene are MDHEN and SYDVKM. The CDR3 has 15 residues. V was clipped by 3 bases and J by 7 bases, with 18 bases between them. CDR3 DNA sequence: TGTGCCAGCAGTTTTTTGGGCGAACAACTGGGTGGCTACACCTTC. This gives the protein CASSFLGEQLGGYTF.

The chain employs TRBV5-6 and TRBJ2-1; D remains unclear. The CDR3 totals 12 residues. The germline V gene encodes CDR1 SGHDT and CDR2 YYEEEE. The V end was cut by 4 bases, the J end by 8 bases, with 10 bases between. The CDR3 nucleotides read TGTGCCAGCAGCAACAGTCCCGATGAGCAGTTCTTC. This encodes CASSNSPDEQFF.

The chain combines TRBV5-1 with TRBJ2-5, with TRBD2 matching 7 bases. The length of the CDR3 is 16 residues. The germline V gene has CDR1 SGHRS and CDR2 YFSETQ. Trimming cost V 4 bases and J 2 bases; bases outside gene matches: 11. The CDR3 here is CASSRPLEGGQETQYF. The CDR3 bases are TGCGCCAGCAGCCGCCCCTTGGAGGGAGGGCAAGAGACCCAGTACTTC.

The chain recombines TRBV28 with TRBJ2-7; 9 nucleotides line up with TRBD2. After removal of 1 base from V and 2 bases from J, the junction contained 3 bases not matched to a gene. This CDR3 is built from 15 residues. Germline CDR1 and CDR2: MDHEN and SYDVKM. The CDR3: CASSLLGGRAYEQYF. The CDR3 DNA reads TGTGCCAGCAGTTTATTGGGCGGGAGGGCCTACGAGCAGTACTTC.

This rearrangement joins TRBV30 to TRBJ2-7; 7 bases line up with TRBD2. Germline V gene sequence: CDR1 GTSNPN, CDR2 SVGIG (reference sequence). V dropped 4 bases and J dropped 3; count of bases not matched to a gene: 6. The CDR3 runs 13 residues. CDR3 DNA: TGTGCCTGGACTCCGGGACTAATCTACGAGCAGTACTTC. Protein: CAWTPGLIYEQYF.

This sequence joins TRBV9 and TRBJ2-5; 10 nucleotides align to TRBD2. V lost 3 bases and J lost 4; bases outside the gene matches: 6. Germline V gives CDR1 SGDLS, CDR2 YYNGEE. This CDR3 is 15 amino acids long. In nucleotides, the CDR3 is TGTGCCAGCAGCGCGAGCGGGAGGGCGCCAGAGACCCAGTACTTC. Encoded protein: CASSASGRAPETQYF.

This sequence joins TRBV5-6 and TRBJ2-7; 7 positions match TRBD1. The CDR3 sequence is 14 residues long. V shed 3 bases and J 4 bases; nucleotides not matched to a gene: 7. From germline, CDR1 is SGHDT and CDR2 YYEEEE. In nucleotides, the CDR3 is TGTGCCAGCAGCTCCTGGACAGGAGTTTACGAGCAGTACTTC. This sequence encodes CASSSWTGVYEQYF. Full variable domain (outside the CDR3, taken from reference TRBV5-6 and TRBJ2-7): DAGVTQSPTHLIKTRGQQVTLRCSPKSGHDTVSWYQQALGQGPQFIFQYYEEEERQRGNFPDRFSGHQFPNYSSELNVNALLLGDSALYLCASSSWTGVYEQYFGPGTRLTVT.

The chain is built from TRBV7-8 and TRBJ2-7; the match to TRBD2 covers 13 bases. Germline CDR1 is SGHVS and CDR2 is FQNEAQ. J lost 0 bases, V lost 5 bases, and 10 bases had no gene match. This CDR3 has 18 amino acids. This chain's CDR3 is CASSADSLAGGNSYEQYF. CDR3 coding DNA: TGTGCCAGCAGCGCCGACTCACTAGCGGGAGGGAACTCCTACGAGCAGTACTTC.

The V call is TRBV11-2, the J call TRBJ2-1; TRBD1 matches at 7 bases. Germline CDR1 and CDR2: SGHAT and FQNNGV. This CDR3 is 16 amino acids long. V was clipped by 5 bases and J by 3 bases; unmatched bases: 10. CDR3 loop: CASSLQPGQIYNEQFF. DNA of the CDR3: TGTGCCAGCAGCCTACAACCGGGACAGATCTACAATGAGCAGTTCTTC.

This chain connects TRBV19 to TRBJ2-1; 8 positions agree with TRBD1. The germline V gene encodes CDR1 LNHDA and CDR2 SQIVND (reference sequence). The CDR3 covers 12 residues. The junction had 2 bases not matched to a gene; V was cut back by 4 bases and J by 9 bases. CDR3 bases: TGTGCCAGTAGTACTACAGGGGGTGAGCAGTTCTTC. It is translated as CASSTTGGEQFF.

This clone has just one count. The chain combines TRBV5-4 with TRBJ2-3; tentatively, D is TRBD2 (5 bases). Germline-derived CDR1 and CDR2 are SGHNT and YYREEE (reference sequence). V lost 0 bases to trimming and J lost 1 base, with 12 bases between them. This CDR3 comprises 16 residues. The CDR3 DNA reads TGTGCCAGCAGCTTGGCGTCTAGCCGAGGCACAGATACGCAGTATTTT. Its translation: CASSLASSRGTDTQYF. The entire variable domain, with the rest obtained from reference TRBV5-4 and TRBJ2-3, is as follows: ETGVTQSPTHLIKTRGQQVTLRCSSQSGHNTVSWYQQALGQGPQFIFQYYREEENGRGNFPPRFSGLQFPNYSSELNVNALELDDSALYLCASSLASSRGTDTQYFGPGTRLTVL.

The V call is TRBV21-1, the J call TRBJ2-7; the tabulated D call, TRBD2, remains unverified against the DNA. TRBV21-1 counts as a pseudogene. This CDR3 comprises 11 residues. The CDR3 loop reads CAGTGIYEQYF. The CDR3 DNA reads as TGTGCCGGCACGGGGATTTACGAGCAGTACTTC.